Described below is a single TCR beta chain sequence and its context. Its specificity is unknown. Trimming left V 6 bases short and J 4 bases short, with 10 bases between. This CDR3 comprises 13 residues. The germline V gene has CDR1 SNHLY and CDR2 FYNNEI. This sample was taken from a study of OX40 agonist ivuxolimab in advanced cancers. Background on the study: Three patients responded partially, comprising one with hepatocellular carcinoma and two with cutaneous melanoma. Study-wide points: Researchers report that CD8+ T cells had, on average, more expanded clones than CD4+.

Data came from immunoSEQ multiplex PCR; TCRdb stores just in-frame clones and leaves some out. The sample contains tens of thousands of clones, roughly 80% of which appear only once. This clonotype originated in an adult with an advanced solid tumor such as melanoma, head and neck, liver or kidney cancer. The specimen was CD4+ or CD8+ T cells sorted from blood, collected in a trial of the OX40 agonist ivuxolimab. The chain uses TRBV2 and TRBJ1-5; D gene unclear. The CDR3, as DNA: TGTGCCAGCAGCCCCGACCAAAATCAGCCCCAGCATTTT. Residues: CASSPDQNQPQHF.